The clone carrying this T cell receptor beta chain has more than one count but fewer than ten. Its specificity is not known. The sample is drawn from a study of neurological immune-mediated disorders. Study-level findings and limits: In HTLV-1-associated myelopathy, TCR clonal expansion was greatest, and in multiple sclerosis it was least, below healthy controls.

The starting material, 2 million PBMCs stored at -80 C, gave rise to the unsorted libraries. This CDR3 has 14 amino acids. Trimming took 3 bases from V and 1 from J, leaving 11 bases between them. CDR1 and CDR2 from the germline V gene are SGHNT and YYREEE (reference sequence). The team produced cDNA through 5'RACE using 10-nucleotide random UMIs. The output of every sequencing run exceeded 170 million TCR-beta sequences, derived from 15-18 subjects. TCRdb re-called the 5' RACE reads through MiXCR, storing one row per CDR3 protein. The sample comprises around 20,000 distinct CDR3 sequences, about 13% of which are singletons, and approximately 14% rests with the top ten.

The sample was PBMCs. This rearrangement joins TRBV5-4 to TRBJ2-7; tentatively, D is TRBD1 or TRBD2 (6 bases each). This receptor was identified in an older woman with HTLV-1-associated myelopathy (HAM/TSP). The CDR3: CASSSGGRSYEQYF. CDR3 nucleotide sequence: TGTGCCAGCAGCTCCGGGGGCAGATCCTACGAGCAGTACTTC. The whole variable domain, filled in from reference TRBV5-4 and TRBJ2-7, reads ETGVTQSPTHLIKTRGQQVTLRCSSQSGHNTVSWYQQALGQGPQFIFQYYREEENGRGNFPPRFSGLQFPNYSSELNVNALELDDSALYLCASSSGGRSYEQYFGPGTRLTVT.